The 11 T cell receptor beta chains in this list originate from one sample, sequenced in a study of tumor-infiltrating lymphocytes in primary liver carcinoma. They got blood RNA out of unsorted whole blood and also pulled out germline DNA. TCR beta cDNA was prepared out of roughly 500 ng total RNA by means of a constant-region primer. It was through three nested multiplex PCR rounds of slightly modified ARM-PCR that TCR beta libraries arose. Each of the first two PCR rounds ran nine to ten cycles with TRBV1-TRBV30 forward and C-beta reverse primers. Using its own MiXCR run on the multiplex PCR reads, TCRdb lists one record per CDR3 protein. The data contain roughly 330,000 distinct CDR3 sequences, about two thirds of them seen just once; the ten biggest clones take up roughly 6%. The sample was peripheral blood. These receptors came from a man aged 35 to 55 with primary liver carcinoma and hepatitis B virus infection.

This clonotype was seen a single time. The CDR3 sequence: CASSLFASGRCAGEQYF. The CDR3 DNA is TGTGCCAGCAGTTTATTCGCTAGCGGGAGGTGTGCAGGGGAGCAGTACTTC. The V and J genes are TRBV28 and TRBJ2-7; TRBD2 aligns across 11 bases. Germline V CDR1 and CDR2: MDHEN, SYDVKM. The CDR3 has 17 residues. Trimming at V came to 1 base and at J to 7 bases, leaving 12 bases not matched to a gene.

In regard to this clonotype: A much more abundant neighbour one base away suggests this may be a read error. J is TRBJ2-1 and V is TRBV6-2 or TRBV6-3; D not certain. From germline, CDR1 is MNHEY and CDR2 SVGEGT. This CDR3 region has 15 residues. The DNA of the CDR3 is TGTACCAGCAGTTTAATGGACGTAGGGTTCTATGAGCAGTTCTTC. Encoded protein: CTSSLMDVGFYEQFF.

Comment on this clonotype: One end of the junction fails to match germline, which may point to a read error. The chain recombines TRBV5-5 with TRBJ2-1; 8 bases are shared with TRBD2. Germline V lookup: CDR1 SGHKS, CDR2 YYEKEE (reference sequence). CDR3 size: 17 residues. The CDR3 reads CASSLVLGRASYNEHFF. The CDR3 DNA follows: TGTGCCAGCAGCTTGGTTCTCGGGAGGGCCTCATACAATGAGCACTTCTTC.

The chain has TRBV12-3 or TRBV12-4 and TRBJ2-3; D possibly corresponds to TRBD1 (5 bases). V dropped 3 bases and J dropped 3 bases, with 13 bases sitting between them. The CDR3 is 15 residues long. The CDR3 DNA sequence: TGTGCCAGCAGTTTCCGGGCAGACAGAACAGATACGCAGTATTTT. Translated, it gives CASSFRADRTDTQYF.

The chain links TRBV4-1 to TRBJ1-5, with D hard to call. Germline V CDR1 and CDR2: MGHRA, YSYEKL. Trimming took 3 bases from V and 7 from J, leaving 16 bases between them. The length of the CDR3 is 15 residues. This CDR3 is CASSQQDPVGQPQHF. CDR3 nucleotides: TGCGCCAGCAGCCAGCAGGACCCCGTCGGACAGCCCCAGCATTTT.

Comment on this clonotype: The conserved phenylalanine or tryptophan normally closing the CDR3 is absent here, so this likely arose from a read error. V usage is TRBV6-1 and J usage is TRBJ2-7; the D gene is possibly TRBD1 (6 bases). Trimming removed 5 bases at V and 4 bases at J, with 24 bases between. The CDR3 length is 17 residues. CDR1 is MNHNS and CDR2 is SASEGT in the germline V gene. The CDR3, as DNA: TGTGCCAGCAGTCCTCCGGGACAATCTCTACCCACTTACGAGCAGTACTAC. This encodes CASSPPGQSLPTYEQYY.

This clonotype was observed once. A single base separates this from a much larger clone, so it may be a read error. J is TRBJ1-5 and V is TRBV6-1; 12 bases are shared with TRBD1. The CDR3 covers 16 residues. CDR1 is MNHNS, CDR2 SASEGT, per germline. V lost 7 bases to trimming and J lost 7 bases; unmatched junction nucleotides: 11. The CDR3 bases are TGTGCCAGCAATGCAGGGGGACAGGGGGCTCGGCAGCCCCAGCATTTT. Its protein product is CASNAGGQGARQPQHF.

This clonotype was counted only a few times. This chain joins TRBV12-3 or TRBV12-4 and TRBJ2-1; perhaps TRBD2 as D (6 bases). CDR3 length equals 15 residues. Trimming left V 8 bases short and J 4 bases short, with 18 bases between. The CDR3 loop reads CASETGDGRYNEQFF. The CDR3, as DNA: TGTGCCAGCGAGACGGGGGACGGGCGATACAATGAGCAGTTCTTC.

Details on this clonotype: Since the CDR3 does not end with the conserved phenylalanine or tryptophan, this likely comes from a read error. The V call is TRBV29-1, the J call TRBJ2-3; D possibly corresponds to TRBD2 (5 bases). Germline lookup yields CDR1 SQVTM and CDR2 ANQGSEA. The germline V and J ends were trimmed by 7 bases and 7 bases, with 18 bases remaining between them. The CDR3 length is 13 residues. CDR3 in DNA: TGCAGCGCCGAGGGTGGGGAAGGGAATACGCAGTATCTT. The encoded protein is CSAEGGEGNTQYL.

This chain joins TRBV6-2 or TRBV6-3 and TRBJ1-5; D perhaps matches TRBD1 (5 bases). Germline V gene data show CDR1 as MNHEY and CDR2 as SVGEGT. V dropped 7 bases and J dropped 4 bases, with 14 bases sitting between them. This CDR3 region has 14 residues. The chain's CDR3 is CASMRTMRNQPQHF. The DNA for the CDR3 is TGTGCCAGCATGAGGACAATGAGAAATCAGCCCCAGCATTTT.

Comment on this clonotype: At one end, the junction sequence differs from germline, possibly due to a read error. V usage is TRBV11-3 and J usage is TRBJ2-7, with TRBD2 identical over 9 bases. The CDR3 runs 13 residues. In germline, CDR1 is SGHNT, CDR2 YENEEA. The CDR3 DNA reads TGTGCCAGCACTAGTGGGACTAGCTTCGAGCAATACTTC. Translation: CASTSGTSFEQYF.